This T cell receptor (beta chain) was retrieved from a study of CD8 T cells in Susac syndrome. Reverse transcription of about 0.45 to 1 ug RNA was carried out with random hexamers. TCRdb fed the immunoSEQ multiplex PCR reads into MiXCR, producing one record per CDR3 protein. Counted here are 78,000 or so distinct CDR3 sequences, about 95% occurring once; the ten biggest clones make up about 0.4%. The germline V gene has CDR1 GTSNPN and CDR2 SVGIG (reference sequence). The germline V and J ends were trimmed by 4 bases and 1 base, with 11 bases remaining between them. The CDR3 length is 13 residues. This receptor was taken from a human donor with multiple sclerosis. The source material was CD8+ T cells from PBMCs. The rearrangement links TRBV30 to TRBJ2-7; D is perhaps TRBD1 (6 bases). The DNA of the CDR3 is TGTGCCTGGAAGCAGGGGATTTCCTACGAGCAGTACTTC. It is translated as CAWKQGISYEQYF.